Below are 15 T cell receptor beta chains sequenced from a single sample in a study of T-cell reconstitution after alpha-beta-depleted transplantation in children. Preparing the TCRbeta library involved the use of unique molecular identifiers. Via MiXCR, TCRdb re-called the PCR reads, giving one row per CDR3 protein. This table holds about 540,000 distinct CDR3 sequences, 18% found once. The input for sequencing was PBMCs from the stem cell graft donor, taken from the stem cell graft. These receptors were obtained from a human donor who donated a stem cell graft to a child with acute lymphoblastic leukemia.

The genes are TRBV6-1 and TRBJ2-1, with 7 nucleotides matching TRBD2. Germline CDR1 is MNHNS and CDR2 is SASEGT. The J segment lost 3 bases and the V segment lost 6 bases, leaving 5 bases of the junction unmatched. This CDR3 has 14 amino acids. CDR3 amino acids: CASRLAVVYNEQFF. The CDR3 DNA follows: TGTGCCAGCAGGCTAGCGGTAGTCTACAATGAGCAGTTCTTC.

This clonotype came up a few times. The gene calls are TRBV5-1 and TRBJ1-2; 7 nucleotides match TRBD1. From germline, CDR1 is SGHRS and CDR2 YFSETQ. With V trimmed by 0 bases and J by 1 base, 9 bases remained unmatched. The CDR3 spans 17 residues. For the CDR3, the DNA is TGCGCCAGCAGCTTGGGTGACAGGGAATATTTTAACTATGGCTACACCTTC. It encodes CASSLGDREYFNYGYTF.

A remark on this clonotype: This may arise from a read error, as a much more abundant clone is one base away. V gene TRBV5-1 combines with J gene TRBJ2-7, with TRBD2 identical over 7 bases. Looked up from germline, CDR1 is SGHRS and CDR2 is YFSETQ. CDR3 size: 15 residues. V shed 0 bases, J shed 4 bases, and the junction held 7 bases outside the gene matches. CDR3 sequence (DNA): TGCGCCAGCAGCTTGGTGCGCGGGAGAAATTACGAGCAGTACTTC. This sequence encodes CASSLVRGRNYEQYF. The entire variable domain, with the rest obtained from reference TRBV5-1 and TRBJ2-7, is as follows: KAGVTQTPRYLIKTRGQQVTLSCSPISGHRSVSWYQQTPGQGLQFLFEYFSETQRNKGNFPGRFSGRQFSNSRSEMNVSTLELGDSALYLCASSLVRGRNYEQYFGPGTRLTVT.

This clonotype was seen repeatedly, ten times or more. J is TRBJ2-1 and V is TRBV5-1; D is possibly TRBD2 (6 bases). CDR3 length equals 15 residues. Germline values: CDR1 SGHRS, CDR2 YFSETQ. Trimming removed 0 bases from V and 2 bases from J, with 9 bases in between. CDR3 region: CASSLGGIAYNEQFF. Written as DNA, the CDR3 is TGCGCCAGCAGCTTGGGCGGGATCGCCTACAATGAGCAGTTCTTC.

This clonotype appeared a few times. CDR3 nucleotides: TGCAGCGTCCCCGGCGGACCTGCTGAGGGGATAAACTATGGCTACACCTTC. Its protein product is CSVPGGPAEGINYGYTF. The rearrangement joins TRBV29-1 to TRBJ1-2; D perhaps matches TRBD1 (5 bases). CDR3 length: 17 amino acids. Trimming cost V 6 bases and J 2 bases, with 25 bases left between them. Germline V lookup: CDR1 SQVTM, CDR2 ANQGSEA.

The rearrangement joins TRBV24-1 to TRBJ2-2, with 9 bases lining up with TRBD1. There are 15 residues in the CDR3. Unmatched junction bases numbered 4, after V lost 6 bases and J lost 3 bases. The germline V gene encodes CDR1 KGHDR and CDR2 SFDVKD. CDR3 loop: CATSKGTGYTGELFF. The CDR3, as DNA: TGTGCCACCAGTAAAGGGACAGGGTACACCGGGGAGCTGTTTTTT.

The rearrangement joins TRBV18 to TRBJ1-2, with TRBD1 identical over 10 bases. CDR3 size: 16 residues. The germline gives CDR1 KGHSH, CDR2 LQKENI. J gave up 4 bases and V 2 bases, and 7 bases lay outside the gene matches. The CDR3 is CASSPRDRGEPYGYTF. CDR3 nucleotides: TGTGCCAGCTCACCAAGGGACAGGGGCGAACCCTATGGCTACACCTTC.

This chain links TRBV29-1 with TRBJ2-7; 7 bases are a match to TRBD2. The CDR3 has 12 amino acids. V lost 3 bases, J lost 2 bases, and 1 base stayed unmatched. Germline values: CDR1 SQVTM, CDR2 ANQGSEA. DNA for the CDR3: TGCAGCGTTGACGCGGGAGCCTACGAGCAGTACTTC. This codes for CSVDAGAYEQYF.

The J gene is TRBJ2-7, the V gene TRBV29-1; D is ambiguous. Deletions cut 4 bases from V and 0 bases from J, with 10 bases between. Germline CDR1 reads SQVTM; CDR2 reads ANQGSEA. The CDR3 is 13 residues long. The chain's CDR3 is CSVGDYGSYEQYF. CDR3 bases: TGCAGCGTTGGTGATTACGGCTCCTACGAGCAGTACTTC.

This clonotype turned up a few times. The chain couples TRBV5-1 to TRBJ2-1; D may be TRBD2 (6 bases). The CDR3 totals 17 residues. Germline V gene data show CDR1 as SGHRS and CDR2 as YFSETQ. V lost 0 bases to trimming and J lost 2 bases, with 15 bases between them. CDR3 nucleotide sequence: TGCGCCAGCAGCTTGGAGAAAGGTAGCGGAACCTACAATGAGCAGTTCTTC. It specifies CASSLEKGSGTYNEQFF.

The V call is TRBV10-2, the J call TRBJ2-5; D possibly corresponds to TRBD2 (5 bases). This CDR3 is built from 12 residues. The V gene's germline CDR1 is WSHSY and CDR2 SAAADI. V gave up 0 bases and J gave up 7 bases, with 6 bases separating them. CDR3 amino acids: CASSESGGTQYF. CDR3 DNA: TGCGCCAGCAGTGAGTCTGGAGGGACCCAGTACTTC.

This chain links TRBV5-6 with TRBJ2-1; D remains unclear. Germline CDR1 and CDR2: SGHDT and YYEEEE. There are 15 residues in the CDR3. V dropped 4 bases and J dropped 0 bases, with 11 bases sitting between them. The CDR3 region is CASSRRSSSYNEQFF. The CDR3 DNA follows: TGTGCCAGCAGCCGACGTAGTAGCTCCTACAATGAGCAGTTCTTC.

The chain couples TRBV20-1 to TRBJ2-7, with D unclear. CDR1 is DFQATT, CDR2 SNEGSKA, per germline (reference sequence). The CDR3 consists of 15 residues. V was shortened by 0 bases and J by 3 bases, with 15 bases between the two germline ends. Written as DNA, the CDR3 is TGCAGTGCTAGAGATTTAGTGGACGGAATCTACGAGCAGTACTTC. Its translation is CSARDLVDGIYEQYF.

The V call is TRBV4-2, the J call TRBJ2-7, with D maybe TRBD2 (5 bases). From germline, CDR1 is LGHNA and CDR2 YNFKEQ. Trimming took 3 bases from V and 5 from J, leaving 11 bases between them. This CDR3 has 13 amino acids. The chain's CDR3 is CASSHQLGDEQYF. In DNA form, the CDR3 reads TGTGCCAGCAGCCATCAACTCGGGGACGAGCAGTACTTC.

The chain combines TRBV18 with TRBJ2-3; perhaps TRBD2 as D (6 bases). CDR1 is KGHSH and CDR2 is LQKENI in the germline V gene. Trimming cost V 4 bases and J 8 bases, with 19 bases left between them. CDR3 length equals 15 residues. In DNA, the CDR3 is TGTGCCAGCTCACTCCCCTCGGATACCGGGGGTACGCAGTATTTT. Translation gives CASSLPSDTGGTQYF.